The sequence of this T cell receptor beta chain was determined in a study of blood T cell repertoires in COVID-19. Study overall: The samples span acute and convalescent COVID-19 from the United States, Italy and Spain. T cells, B-cell-depleted T cells, or PBMCs supplied cDNA or gDNA.

Authors' processing steps: Counts of nucleated cells, estimated from reference gene primer amplification, were obtained. TCRdb keeps only in-frame clones here, not all; method: immunoSEQ multiplex PCR. V and J calls and clone size are those listed in that table; D and trimming were worked out from the DNA. Found here are hundreds of thousands of clones, approximately 83% of them singletons; the top ten hold 2.5% to 3%. The CDR3 consists of 15 residues. This sequence originates from a woman aged 40-49 years with active or convalescent COVID-19. The chain joins TRBV21-1 to TRBJ2-1; TRBD1, as called in the table, went unchecked against the DNA. TRBV21-1 is flagged as a pseudogene. Material: peripheral blood. CDR3 bases: TGTGCCAGCAGAGGCAGGGGGCTTCCCTACAATGAGCAGTTCTTC. This encodes CASRGRGLPYNEQFF.